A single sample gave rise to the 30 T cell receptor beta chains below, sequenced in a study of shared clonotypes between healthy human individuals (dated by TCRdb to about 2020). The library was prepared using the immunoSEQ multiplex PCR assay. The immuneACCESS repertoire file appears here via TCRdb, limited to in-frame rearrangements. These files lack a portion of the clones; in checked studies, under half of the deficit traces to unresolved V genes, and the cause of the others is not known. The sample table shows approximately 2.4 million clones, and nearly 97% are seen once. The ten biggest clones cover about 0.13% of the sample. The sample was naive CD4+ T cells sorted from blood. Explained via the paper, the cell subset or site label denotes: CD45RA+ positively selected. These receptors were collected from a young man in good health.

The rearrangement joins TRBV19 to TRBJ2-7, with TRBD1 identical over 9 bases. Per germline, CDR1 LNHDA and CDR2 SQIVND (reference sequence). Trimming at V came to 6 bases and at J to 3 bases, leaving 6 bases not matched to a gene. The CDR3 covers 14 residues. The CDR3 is CASRRGQGIYEQYF. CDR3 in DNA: TGTGCCAGTAGGCGCGGACAGGGGATCTACGAGCAGTACTTC.

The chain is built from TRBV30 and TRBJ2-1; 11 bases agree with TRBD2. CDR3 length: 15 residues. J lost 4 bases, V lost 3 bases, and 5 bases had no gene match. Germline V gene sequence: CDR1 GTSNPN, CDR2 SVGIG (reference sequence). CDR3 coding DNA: TGTGCCTGGAGGTCCGGGACTAGCGGATACAATGAGCAGTTCTTC. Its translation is CAWRSGTSGYNEQFF.

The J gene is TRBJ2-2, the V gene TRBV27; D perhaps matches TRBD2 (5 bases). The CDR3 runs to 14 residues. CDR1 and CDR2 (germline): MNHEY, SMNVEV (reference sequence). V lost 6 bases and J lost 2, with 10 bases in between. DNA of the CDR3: TGTGCCAGCAGACTAGGACTCAACACCGGGGAGCTGTTTTTT. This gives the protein CASRLGLNTGELFF.

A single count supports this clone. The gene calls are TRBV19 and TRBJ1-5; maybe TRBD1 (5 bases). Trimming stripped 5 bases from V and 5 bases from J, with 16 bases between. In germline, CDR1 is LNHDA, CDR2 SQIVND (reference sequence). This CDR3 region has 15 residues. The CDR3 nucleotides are TGTGCCAGTAGTGGGAGCGGTAAGGGGCATCAGCCCCAGCATTTT. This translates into CASSGSGKGHQPQHF.

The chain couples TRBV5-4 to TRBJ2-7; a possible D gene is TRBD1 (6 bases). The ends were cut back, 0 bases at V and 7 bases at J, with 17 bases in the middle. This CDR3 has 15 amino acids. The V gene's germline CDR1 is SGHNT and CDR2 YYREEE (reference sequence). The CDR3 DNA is TGTGCCAGCAGCTTGGCTGGCCCAGGGGTAAGAGAGCAGTACTTC. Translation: CASSLAGPGVREQYF.

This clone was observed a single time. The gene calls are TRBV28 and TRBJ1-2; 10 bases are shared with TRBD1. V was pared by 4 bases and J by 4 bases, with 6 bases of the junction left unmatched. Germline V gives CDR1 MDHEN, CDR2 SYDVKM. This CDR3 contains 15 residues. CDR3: CASSSSGTGVYGYTF. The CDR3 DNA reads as TGTGCCAGCAGTTCATCCGGGACAGGGGTCTATGGCTACACCTTC.

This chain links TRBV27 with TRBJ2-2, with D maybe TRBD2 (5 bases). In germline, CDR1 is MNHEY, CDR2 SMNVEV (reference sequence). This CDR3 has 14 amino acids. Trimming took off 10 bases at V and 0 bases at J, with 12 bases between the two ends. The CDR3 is CATRVSANTGELFF. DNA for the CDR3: TGTGCCACACGGGTTAGCGCGAACACCGGGGAGCTGTTTTTT.

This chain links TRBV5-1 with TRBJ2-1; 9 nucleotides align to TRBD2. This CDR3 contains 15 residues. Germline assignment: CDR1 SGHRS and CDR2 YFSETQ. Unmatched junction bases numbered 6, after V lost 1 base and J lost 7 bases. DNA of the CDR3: TGCGCCAGCAGCTTGAGTAGCGGGGGTTCTAATGAGCAGTTCTTC. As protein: CASSLSSGGSNEQFF.

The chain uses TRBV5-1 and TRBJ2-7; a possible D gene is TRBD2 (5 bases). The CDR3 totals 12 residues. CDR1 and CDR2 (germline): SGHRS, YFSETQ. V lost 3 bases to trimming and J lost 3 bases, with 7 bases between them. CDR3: CASSSRDYEQYF. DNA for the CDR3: TGCGCCAGCAGCTCCCGGGACTACGAGCAGTACTTC. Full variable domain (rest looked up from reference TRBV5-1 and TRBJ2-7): KAGVTQTPRYLIKTRGQQVTLSCSPISGHRSVSWYQQTPGQGLQFLFEYFSETQRNKGNFPGRFSGRQFSNSRSEMNVSTLELGDSALYLCASSSRDYEQYFGPGTRLTVT.

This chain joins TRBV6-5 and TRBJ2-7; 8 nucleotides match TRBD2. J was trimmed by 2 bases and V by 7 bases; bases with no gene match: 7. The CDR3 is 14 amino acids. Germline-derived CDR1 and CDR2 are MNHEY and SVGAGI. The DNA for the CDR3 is TGTGCCAGCAATCCTAGCGGGCCTGCCTACGAGCAGTACTTC. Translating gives CASNPSGPAYEQYF.

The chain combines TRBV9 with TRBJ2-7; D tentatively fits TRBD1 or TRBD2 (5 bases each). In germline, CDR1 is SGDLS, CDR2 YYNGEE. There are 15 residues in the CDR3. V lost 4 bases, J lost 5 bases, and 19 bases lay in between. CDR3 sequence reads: CASSKTGTHYDEQYF. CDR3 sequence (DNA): TGTGCCAGCAGCAAAACCGGGACCCACTACGACGAGCAGTACTTC.

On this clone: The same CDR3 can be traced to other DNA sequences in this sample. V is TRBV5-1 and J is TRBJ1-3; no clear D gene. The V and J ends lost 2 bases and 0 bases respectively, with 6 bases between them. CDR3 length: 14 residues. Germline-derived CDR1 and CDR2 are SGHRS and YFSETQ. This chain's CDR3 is CASSFESSGNTIYF. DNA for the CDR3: TGCGCCAGCAGCTTTGAAAGCTCTGGAAACACCATATATTTT.

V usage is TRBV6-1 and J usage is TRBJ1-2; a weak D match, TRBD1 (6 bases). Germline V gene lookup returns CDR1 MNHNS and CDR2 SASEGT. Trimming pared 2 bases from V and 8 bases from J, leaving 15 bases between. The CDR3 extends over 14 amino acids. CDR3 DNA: TGTGCCAGCAGTGAAAATTTGTCAGGGGTGGGCTACACCTTC. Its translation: CASSENLSGVGYTF.

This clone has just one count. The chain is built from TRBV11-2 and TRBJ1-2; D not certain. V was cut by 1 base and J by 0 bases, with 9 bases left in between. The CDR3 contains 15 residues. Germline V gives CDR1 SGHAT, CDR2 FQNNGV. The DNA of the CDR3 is TGTGCCAGCAGCTTAGGGTTGATTTCTAACTATGGCTACACCTTC. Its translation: CASSLGLISNYGYTF.

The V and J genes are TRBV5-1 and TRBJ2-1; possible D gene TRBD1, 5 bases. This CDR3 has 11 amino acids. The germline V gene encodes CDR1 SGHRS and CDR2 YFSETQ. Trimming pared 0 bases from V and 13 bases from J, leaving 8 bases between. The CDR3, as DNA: TGCGCCAGCAGCTTGGGACAGTCCCAGTTCTTC. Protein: CASSLGQSQFF.

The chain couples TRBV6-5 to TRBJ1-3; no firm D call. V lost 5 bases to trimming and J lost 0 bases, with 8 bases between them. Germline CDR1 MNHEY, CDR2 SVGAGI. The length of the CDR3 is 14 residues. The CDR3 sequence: CASSPKNSGNTIYF. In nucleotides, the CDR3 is TGTGCCAGCAGTCCCAAGAACTCTGGAAACACCATATATTTT.

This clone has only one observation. The CDR3 coding sequence is TGCGCCAGCAGCATGGGACAGACTAAACACAATGAGCAGTTCTTC. It translates to CASSMGQTKHNEQFF. The chain uses TRBV5-1 and TRBJ2-1; 7 positions match TRBD1. The CDR3 is 15 residues long. Germline V gene lookup returns CDR1 SGHRS and CDR2 YFSETQ. V was pared by 4 bases and J by 5 bases, with 9 bases of the junction left unmatched.

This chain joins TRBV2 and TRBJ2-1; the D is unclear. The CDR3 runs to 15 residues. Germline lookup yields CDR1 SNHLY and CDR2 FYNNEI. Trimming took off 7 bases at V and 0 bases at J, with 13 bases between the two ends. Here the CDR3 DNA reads TGTGCCAGCACTGGGTTCCAGTTCTCCTACAATGAGCAGTTCTTC. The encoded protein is CASTGFQFSYNEQFF.

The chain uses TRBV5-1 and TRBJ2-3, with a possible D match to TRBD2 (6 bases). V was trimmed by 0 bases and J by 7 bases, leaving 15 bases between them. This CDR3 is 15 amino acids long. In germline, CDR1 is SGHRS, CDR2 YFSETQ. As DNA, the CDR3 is TGCGCCAGCAGCTTGGCCGAAGGAGGGCCTTATACGCAGTATTTT. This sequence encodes CASSLAEGGPYTQYF. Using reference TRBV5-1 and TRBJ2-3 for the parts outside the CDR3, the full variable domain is KAGVTQTPRYLIKTRGQQVTLSCSPISGHRSVSWYQQTPGQGLQFLFEYFSETQRNKGNFPGRFSGRQFSNSRSEMNVSTLELGDSALYLCASSLAEGGPYTQYFGPGTRLTVL.

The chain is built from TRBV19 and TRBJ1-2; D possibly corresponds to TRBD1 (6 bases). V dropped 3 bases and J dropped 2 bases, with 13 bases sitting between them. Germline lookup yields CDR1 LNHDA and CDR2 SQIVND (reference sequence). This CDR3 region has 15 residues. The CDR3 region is CASSIPRTDNYGYTF. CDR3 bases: TGTGCCAGTAGTATCCCCAGGACAGACAACTATGGCTACACCTTC.

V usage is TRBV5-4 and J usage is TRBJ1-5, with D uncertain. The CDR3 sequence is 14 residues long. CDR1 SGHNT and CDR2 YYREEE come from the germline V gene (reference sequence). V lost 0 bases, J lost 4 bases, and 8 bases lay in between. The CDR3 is CASSLEPENQPQHF. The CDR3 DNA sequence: TGTGCCAGCAGCTTGGAGCCGGAAAATCAGCCCCAGCATTTT.

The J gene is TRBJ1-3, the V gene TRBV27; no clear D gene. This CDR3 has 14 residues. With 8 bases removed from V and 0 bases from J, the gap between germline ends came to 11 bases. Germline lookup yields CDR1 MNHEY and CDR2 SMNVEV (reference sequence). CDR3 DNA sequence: TGTGCCAGCCGATTTCTGAGCTCTGGAAACACCATATATTTT. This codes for CASRFLSSGNTIYF.

Here the CDR3 reads CASSLVSVKVTDTQYF. The CDR3 bases are TGTGCCAGCAGCTTGGTTTCGGTCAAAGTCACAGATACGCAGTATTTT. The rearrangement joins TRBV5-6 to TRBJ2-3, with D unclear. CDR3 length: 16 residues. The V gene's germline CDR1 is SGHDT and CDR2 YYEEEE. Trimming removed 0 bases from V and 2 bases from J, with 13 bases in between.

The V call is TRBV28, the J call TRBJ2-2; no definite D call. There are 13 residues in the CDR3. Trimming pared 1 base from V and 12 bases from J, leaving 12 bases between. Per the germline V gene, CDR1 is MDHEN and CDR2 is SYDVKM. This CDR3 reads CASSLFRSLKLFF. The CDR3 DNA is TGTGCCAGCAGTTTATTTCGGAGTTTGAAGCTGTTTTTT.

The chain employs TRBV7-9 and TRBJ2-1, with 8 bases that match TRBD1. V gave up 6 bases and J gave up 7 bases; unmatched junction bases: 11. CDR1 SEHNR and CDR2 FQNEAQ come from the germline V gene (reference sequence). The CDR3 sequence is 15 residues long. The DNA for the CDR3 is TGTGCCAGCAGGCAAGGACAGGGAATGAGAAATGAGCAGTTCTTC. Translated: CASRQGQGMRNEQFF.

CDR3 loop: CATRQGPDGYTF. CDR3 nucleotide sequence: TGTGCCACCCGACAGGGGCCCGATGGCTACACCTTC. The chain combines TRBV10-3 with TRBJ1-2, with 8 nucleotides matching TRBD1. Per germline, CDR1 ENHRY and CDR2 SYGVKD. After removal of 10 bases from V and 6 bases from J, the junction contained 7 bases not matched to a gene. The CDR3 covers 12 residues.

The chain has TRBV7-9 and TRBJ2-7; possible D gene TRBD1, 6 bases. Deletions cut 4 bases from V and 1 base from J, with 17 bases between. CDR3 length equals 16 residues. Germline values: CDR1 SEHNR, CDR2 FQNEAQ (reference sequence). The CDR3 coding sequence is TGTGCCAGCAGCTCTACAGGGAGCAGGGAGTCCTACGAGCAGTACTTC. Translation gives CASSSTGSRESYEQYF. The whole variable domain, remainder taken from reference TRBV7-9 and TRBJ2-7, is DTGVSQNPRHKITKRGQNVTFRCDPISEHNRLYWYRQTLGQGPEFLTYFQNEAQLEKSRLLSDRFSAERPKGSFSTLEIQRTEQGDSAMYLCASSSTGSRESYEQYFGPGTRLTVT.

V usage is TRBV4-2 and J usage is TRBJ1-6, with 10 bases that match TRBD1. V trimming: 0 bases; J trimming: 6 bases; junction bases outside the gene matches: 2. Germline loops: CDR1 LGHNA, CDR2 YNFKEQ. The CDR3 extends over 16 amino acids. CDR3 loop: CASSQEGTGANSPLHF. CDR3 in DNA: TGTGCCAGCAGCCAAGAGGGGACAGGGGCTAATTCACCCCTCCACTTT.

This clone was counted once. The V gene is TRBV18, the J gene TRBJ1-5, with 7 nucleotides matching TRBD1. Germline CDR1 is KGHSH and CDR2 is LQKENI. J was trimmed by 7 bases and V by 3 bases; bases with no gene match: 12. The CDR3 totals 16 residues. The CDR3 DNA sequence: TGTGCCAGCTCACCGGCAGGGGGTACCGTTAGACAGCCCCAGCATTTT. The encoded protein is CASSPAGGTVRQPQHF.

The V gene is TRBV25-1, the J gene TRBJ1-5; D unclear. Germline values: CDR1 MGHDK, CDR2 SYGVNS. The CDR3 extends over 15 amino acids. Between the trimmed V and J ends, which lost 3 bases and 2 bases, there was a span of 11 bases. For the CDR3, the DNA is TGTGCCAGCAGTGATCCAGGTCAAGGCAATCAGCCCCAGCATTTT. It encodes CASSDPGQGNQPQHF.